Listed below are T cell receptor beta chains from one sample, sequenced in a study of cytomegalovirus exposure and HLA in healthy donors. Here immunoSEQ multiplex PCR was the method, and the copy in TCRdb shows in-frame clones only, minus some. The data contain roughly 130,000 clones, around four fifths of them singletons. Material: PBMCs. These receptors were taken from a male donor in good health and CMV-seropositive. CDR3s leave out the opening cysteine and the closing phenylalanine or tryptophan. Each record gives: V gene, J gene, CDR3 length, CDR3 protein.

>TRBV6-5|TRBJ1-2|13
ASSRQGTKNYGYT
>TRBV1|TRBJ2-3|15
TSSQRCGTSGTDTQY
>TRBV5-1|TRBJ2-1|10
ASSYPRDEQF
>TRBV11-2|TRBJ2-5|13
ASSLAARARETQY
>TRBV5-1|TRBJ2-5|14
ASSSGGTSEGETQY
>TRBV7-3|TRBJ2-7|11
ASSLNQAYEQY
>TRBV28|TRBJ2-7|12
ASSQRRVPYEQY
>TRBV9|TRBJ1-6|13
ASSGFWDNNSPLH
>TRBV5-6|TRBJ1-5|14
ASSSGQGDGHQPQH
>TRBV10-3|TRBJ1-6|13
AISPGAPYNSPLH
>TRBV28|TRBJ2-2|13
ASSYPTGAGGELF
>TRBV4-1|TRBJ2-5|16
ASSQDKWSGGAQETQY
>TRBV15|TRBJ1-1|14
ATSRGKQGAWTEAF
>TRBV9|TRBJ2-2|14
ASSSGGAGNTGELF
>TRBV7-7|TRBJ2-1|13
ASSPGASGYNEQF
>TRBV9|TRBJ1-6|11
ASSSQNNSPLH
>TRBV27|TRBJ1-2|15
ASSWAGEAPMTDGYT
>TRBV27|TRBJ1-1|10
ASRTGTAEAF
>TRBV18|TRBJ1-2|12
ASSDKLSSHGYT
>TRBV29-1|TRBJ2-1|11
SVRGRALLEQF
>TRBV13|TRBJ2-2|13
ASSLKPGGHGELF
>TRBV30|TRBJ2-2|13
AWSRDRVNTGELF
>TRBV4-3|TRBJ2-1|12
ASSHRGAGNEQF
>TRBV12-1|TRBJ2-5|13
ASSSEAGRQETQY
>TRBV9|TRBJ2-2|17
ASSVRDIPGLGSGGELF
>TRBV7-9|TRBJ2-7|13
ASSRQRDSSYEQY
>TRBV20-1|TRBJ1-1|9
MAGWNTEAF
>TRBV4-3|TRBJ2-7|15
ASSQDRPSGRRYEQY
>TRBV27|TRBJ2-4|13
ASSLSAGRGNIQY
>TRBV5-6|TRBJ1-1|11
ASSLASNTEAF
>TRBV6-6|TRBJ2-7|13
ASSYSGQGAHEQY
>TRBV7-9|TRBJ2-3|9
AVRGTDTQY
>TRBV4-2|TRBJ1-6|15
ASSQDLLRGRNSPLH
>TRBV18|TRBJ2-7|15
ASSPTLPRQGSYEQY
>TRBV5-1|TRBJ2-7|12
ASSAQGARGEQY
>TRBV7-9|TRBJ2-3|14
ASSQTSGGAEDTQY
>TRBV5-4|TRBJ2-4|12
ASSDRRGEYIQY
>TRBV7-9|TRBJ2-1|12
ASSQQTGVWEQF
>TRBV2|TRBJ2-1|9
ASILGGEQF
>TRBV19|TRBJ2-3|14
ASSIGGQVSTDTQY
>TRBV7-8|TRBJ2-7|14
ASSLARRESPYEQY
>TRBV19|TRBJ1-1|10
ASTSGITEAF
>TRBV29-1|TRBJ1-1|11
SVTTEINTEAF
>TRBV27|TRBJ2-6|13
ASSPRLGGANVLT
>TRBV9|TRBJ2-7|12
ASSPSGTSYEQY
>TRBV7-8|TRBJ2-5|14
ASRLTGTSRIETQY
>TRBV7-9|TRBJ1-1|11
ASSLGQNTEAF
>TRBV6-5|TRBJ1-4|13
ASSFGRVGGEKLF
>TRBV7-6|TRBJ1-4|12
ASSPGVANEKLF
>TRBV7-2|TRBJ1-6|16
ASSLEGGGRFMSSPLH
>TRBV19|TRBJ2-2|17
ASSPAGLAGGPGTGELF
>TRBV19|TRBJ2-1|13
ASSIAGGPYNEQF
>TRBV19|TRBJ1-5|17
ASSIGITQGPLWGQPQH
>TRBV2|TRBJ1-5|12
ASSGLSGNQPQH